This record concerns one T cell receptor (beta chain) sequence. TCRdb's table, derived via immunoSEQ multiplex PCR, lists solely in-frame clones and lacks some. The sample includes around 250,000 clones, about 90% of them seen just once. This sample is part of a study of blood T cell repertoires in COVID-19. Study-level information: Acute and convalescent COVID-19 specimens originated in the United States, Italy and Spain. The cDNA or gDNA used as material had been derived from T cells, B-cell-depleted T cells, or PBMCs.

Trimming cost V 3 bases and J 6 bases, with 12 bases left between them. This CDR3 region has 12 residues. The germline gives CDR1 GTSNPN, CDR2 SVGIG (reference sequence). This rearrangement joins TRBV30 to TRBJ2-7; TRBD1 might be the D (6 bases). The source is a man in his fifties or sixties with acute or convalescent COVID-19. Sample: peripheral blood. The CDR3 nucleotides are TGTGCCTGGAGGGACAGTTTGAGCGAGCAGTACTTC. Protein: CAWRDSLSEQYF. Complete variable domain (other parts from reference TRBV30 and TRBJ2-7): SQTIHQWPATLVQPVGSPLSLECTVEGTSNPNLYWYRQAAGRGLQLLFYSVGIGQISSEVPQNLSASRPQDRQFILSSKKLLLSDSGFYLCAWRDSLSEQYFGPGTRLTVT.